The rows below give T cell receptor beta chains drawn from one sample of a study of identical twins. TCRdb redid the calling of the 5' RACE reads with MiXCR, one entry per CDR3 protein. Of some 590,000 distinct CDR3 sequences listed, approximately 9.6% were seen once; the top ten hold roughly 3%. The same specimen was also included in a second study, on yellow fever vaccine responses in identical twins.

The sample comprised PBMCs. These receptors came from a woman between 18 and 30 years old in good health. Both conserved end residues are part of each CDR3. The D gene is left open where the match is weak. Rows give clone size only sometimes, using once, few, many, or a class for an expanded clone.

v_call,d_call,j_call,clone_size,cdr3_nt,cdr3_aa
TRBV4-1,TRBD2,TRBJ2-1,few,TGCGCTCCCCAGACGGGACTAGATTTTGTCAATGAGCAGTTCTTC,CAPQTGLDFVNEQFF
TRBV7-3,TRBD1,TRBJ1-6,.,TGTGCCAGCAGCCCGTACGGGACAGCAAATTCACCCCTCCACTTT,CASSPYGTANSPLHF
TRBV5-6,TRBD1,TRBJ1-1,many,TGTGCCAGCAGCTTGTTACAGACAGGGGGGTCGACTGAAGCTTTCTTT,CASSLLQTGGSTEAFF
TRBV7-9,.,TRBJ1-5,many,TGTGCCAGCAGTTTTAATAGCAATCAGCCCCAGCATTTT,CASSFNSNQPQHF
TRBV6-1,TRBD1,TRBJ1-1,.,TGTGCCAGCAGTGGAGACAGGGGGGTAACTGAAGCTTTCTTT,CASSGDRGVTEAFF
TRBV28,TRBD2,TRBJ2-7,many,TGTGCCAGCAGTTTCAAGCGGGACTACGAGCAGTACTTC,CASSFKRDYEQYF
TRBV15,.,TRBJ2-3,many,TGTGCCACCAGCAGAAATCCCACTACAGATACGCAGTATTTT,CATSRNPTTDTQYF
TRBV5-1,.,TRBJ2-5,many,TGCGCCAGCAATCCGGGCACGCACCAGACCCAGTACTTC,CASNPGTHQTQYF
TRBV12-3/TRBV12-4,TRBD2,TRBJ2-2,.,TGTGCCATCGCGGGGGACACCGGGGAGCTGTTTTTT,CAIAGDTGELFF
TRBV29-1,.,TRBJ2-1,.,TGCAGCACTGACAGTATTGGGGAGCAGTTCTTC,CSTDSIGEQFF
TRBV7-2,.,TRBJ2-2,few,TGTGCCAGCAGCGTATACGCCTCGAACACCGGGGAGCTGTTTTTT,CASSVYASNTGELFF
TRBV27,.,TRBJ2-7,many,TGTGCCAGCAGTTTCGGCGGGAAATACGAGCAGTACTTC,CASSFGGKYEQYF
TRBV10-2,.,TRBJ2-1,few,TGCGCCAGCAGTGAGTCGAGAGGCGACAGCTCCTACAATGAGCAGTTCTTC,CASSESRGDSSYNEQFF
TRBV12-3/TRBV12-4,TRBD1,TRBJ2-7,.,TGTGCCAGCAGGGGGACAGGACTATCCTACGAGCAGTACTTC,CASRGTGLSYEQYF
TRBV7-9,TRBD2,TRBJ2-3,few,TGTGCCAGCAGCTCTTCTAGCGGGGGGGCCATGTATACGCAGTATTTT,CASSSSSGGAMYTQYF
TRBV20-1,.,TRBJ1-1,.,TGCAGTGCTCGAATACAGGGCATGAACACTGAAGCTTTCTTT,CSARIQGMNTEAFF
TRBV6-2/TRBV6-3,TRBD1,TRBJ1-2,.,TGTGCCAGCACCACGACAGGGGGCGTCTATGGCTACACCTTC,CASTTTGGVYGYTF
TRBV6-1,.,TRBJ2-6,few,TGTGCCAGCAGCCCCCCCTCCGGAGGGGCCAACGTCCTGACTTTC,CASSPPSGGANVLTF
TRBV29-1,TRBD2,TRBJ2-5,.,TGCAGCGTGGGGGAGGGATACTCGGGGGAGACCCAGTACTTC,CSVGEGYSGETQYF
TRBV27,.,TRBJ2-1,.,TGTGCCAGCAGTCCCGGGACCTTTCATGAGCAGTTCTTC,CASSPGTFHEQFF
TRBV20-1,.,TRBJ2-3,few,.,CSAFFGLGSDTQYF
TRBV7-2,TRBD2,TRBJ2-7,few,TGTGCCAGCAGCAAATGGGGGACTAGCGGCTCCTACGAGCAGTACTTC,CASSKWGTSGSYEQYF